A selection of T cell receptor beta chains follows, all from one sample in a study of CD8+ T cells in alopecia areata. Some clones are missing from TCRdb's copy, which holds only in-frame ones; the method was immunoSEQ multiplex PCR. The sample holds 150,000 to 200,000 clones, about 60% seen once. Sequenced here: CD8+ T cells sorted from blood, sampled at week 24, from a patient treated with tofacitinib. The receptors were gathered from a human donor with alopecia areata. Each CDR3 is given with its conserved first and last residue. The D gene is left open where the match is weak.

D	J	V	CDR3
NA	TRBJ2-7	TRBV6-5	CASSPTPRAYEQYF
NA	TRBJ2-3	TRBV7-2	CASSASGGSRGDTQYF
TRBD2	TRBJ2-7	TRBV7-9	CASTGGANEQYF
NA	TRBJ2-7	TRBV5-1	CASSLVSGTSRHEQYF
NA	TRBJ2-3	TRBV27	CASSLAGQGADTQYF
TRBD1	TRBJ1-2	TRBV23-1	CASSHQGQGLANYGYTF
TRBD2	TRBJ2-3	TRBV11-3	CASSLTSGSDTQYF
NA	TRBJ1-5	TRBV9	CASSRTLSQPQHF
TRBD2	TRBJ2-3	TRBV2	CASSRVLAEGTDTQYF
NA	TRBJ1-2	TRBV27	CASSRDMYSGYTF
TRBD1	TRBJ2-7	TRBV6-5	CASSPSGTGTYEQYF
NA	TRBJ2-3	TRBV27	CASSQGPYGTDTQYF
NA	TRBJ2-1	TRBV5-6	CASSLPSNEQFF
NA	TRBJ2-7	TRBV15	CATSRDLGTNYEQYF
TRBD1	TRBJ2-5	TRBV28	CASSLQGAVYETQYF
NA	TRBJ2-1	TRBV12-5	CASKVGSYNEQFF
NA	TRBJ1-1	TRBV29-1	CSVPTGLNTEAFF
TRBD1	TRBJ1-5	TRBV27	CASSHLRDRGNQPQHF
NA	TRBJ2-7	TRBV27	CASSLRAGSYEQYF
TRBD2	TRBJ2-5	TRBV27	CASSLTLGLAGARKETQYF
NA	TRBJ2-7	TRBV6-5	CASSYSLGYEQYF
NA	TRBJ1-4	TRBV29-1	CSVDDDGDLTGEKLFF
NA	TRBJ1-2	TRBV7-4	CASTETGYGYTF
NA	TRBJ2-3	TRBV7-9	CASSPDGSHTDTQYF
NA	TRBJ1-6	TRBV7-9	CASRGEGSPLHF
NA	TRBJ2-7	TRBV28	CASSLQGANYEQYF
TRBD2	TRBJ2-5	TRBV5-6	CASSSTGTTETQYF
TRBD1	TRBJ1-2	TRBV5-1	CASSSRQGADGYTF